The 28 T cell receptor beta chains below were found in one sample sequenced in a study of blood T cells in healthy people across ages. A J-beta primer mix and a sample-barcoded 5' primer were used in a second PCR of roughly 7 to 12 cycles. TCRdb used MiXCR to reprocess the 5' RACE reads, holding one entry per CDR3 protein. The table includes around 690,000 distinct CDR3 sequences, approximately 50% detected once. Sequenced sample: blood. The receptors stem from a man aged 55-75 years in good health.

This clonotype appeared a few times. The rearrangement joins TRBV6-5 to TRBJ2-6, with 9 bases aligning to TRBD1. Germline values: CDR1 MNHEY, CDR2 SVGAGI. CDR3 length equals 18 residues. The V segment lost 2 bases and the J segment 0 bases; nucleotides outside the gene matches: 5. The CDR3 region is CASSYVGTGRSGANVLTF. CDR3 nucleotides: TGTGCCAGCAGTTACGTCGGGACAGGGCGCTCTGGGGCCAACGTCCTGACTTTC.

This chain uses TRBV5-1 with TRBJ1-2; the match to TRBD1 covers 9 bases. The CDR3 totals 16 residues. Looked up from germline, CDR1 is SGHRS and CDR2 is YFSETQ. V lost 3 bases to trimming and J lost 4 bases; unmatched junction nucleotides: 10. CDR3 bases: TGCGCCAGCAGCTCGACCGCCTCGACAGGGGGCTATGGCTACACCTTC. Its translation: CASSSTASTGGYGYTF.

This chain connects TRBV7-9 to TRBJ1-3, with D maybe TRBD1 (5 bases). Germline V lookup: CDR1 SEHNR, CDR2 FQNEAQ (reference sequence). V lost 4 bases and J 0 bases, leaving 10 bases between the germline ends. This CDR3 has 15 residues. CDR3: CASSSGQLSGNTIYF. CDR3 nucleotide sequence: TGTGCCAGCAGCTCCGGACAACTCTCTGGAAACACCATATATTTT.

This clonotype was picked up a small number of times. The chain uses TRBV15 and TRBJ1-6; TRBD1 matches at 8 bases. The CDR3 contains 15 residues. Germline V CDR1 and CDR2: LNHNV, YYDKDF (reference sequence). The V segment lost 4 bases and the J segment 10 bases; nucleotides outside the gene matches: 9. In DNA form, the CDR3 reads TGTGCCACCAGCAACCGGGACAGGTCGCGGTCACCCCTCCACTTT. This encodes CATSNRDRSRSPLHF.

This rearrangement joins TRBV6-5 to TRBJ2-1; either TRBD1 or TRBD2 may fit D (6 bases each). Per germline, CDR1 MNHEY and CDR2 SVGAGI. The CDR3 contains 12 residues. V lost 10 bases to trimming and J lost 6 bases, with 13 bases between them. Here the CDR3 reads CATTGAINEQFF. As DNA, the CDR3 is TGTGCCACTACGGGGGCGATCAATGAGCAGTTCTTC.

The genes are TRBV9 and TRBJ2-5; weak D call: TRBD1 (5 bases). Trimming removed 0 bases from V and 11 bases from J, with 23 bases in between. This CDR3 is 16 amino acids long. Germline V gene lookup returns CDR1 SGDLS and CDR2 YYNGEE. The CDR3 DNA reads TGTGCCAGCAGCGTAGTAGGGGTGCCTTCGAACAATGAGCAGTACTTC. Translation gives CASSVVGVPSNNEQYF.

V and J are TRBV15 and TRBJ2-1; perhaps TRBD1 as D (6 bases). Germline V CDR1 and CDR2: LNHNV, YYDKDF (reference sequence). The CDR3 spans 15 residues. The V end lost 0 bases, the J end lost 6 bases, and 12 bases lay between the germline ends. CDR3 residues: CATSRDMGAANEQFF. The CDR3 region has the DNA TGTGCCACCAGCAGAGATATGGGGGCAGCCAATGAGCAGTTCTTC.

The chain is built from TRBV10-3 and TRBJ2-3; D is possibly TRBD2 (5 bases). Germline V gene lookup returns CDR1 ENHRY and CDR2 SYGVKD. Trimming left V 6 bases short and J 3 bases short, with 13 bases between. The CDR3 has 14 residues. The CDR3, as DNA: TGTGCCATCAGGCCCGGGATAGAAACAGATACGCAGTATTTT. Its translation is CAIRPGIETDTQYF.

V usage is TRBV20-1 and J usage is TRBJ2-7; D is perhaps TRBD1 (7 bases). Germline CDR1 is DFQATT and CDR2 is SNEGSKA (reference sequence). CDR3 length equals 13 residues. V was cut by 6 bases and J by 2 bases, with 14 bases left in between. This chain's CDR3 is CSARGDSAYEQYF. The DNA of the CDR3 is TGCAGTGCCAGGGGGGACAGTGCCTACGAGCAGTACTTC.

J is TRBJ2-3 and V is TRBV5-1, with D possibly matching TRBD2 (6 bases). CDR3 length equals 16 residues. V shed 0 bases and J shed 2 bases, with 13 bases lying between them. CDR1 is SGHRS, CDR2 YFSETQ, per germline. CDR3 DNA: TGCGCCAGCAGCTTGGAGTGGGACTTATCCACAGATACGCAGTATTTT. Its protein is CASSLEWDLSTDTQYF.

This chain connects TRBV20-1 to TRBJ2-5; D remains ambiguous. Germline assignment: CDR1 DFQATT and CDR2 SNEGSKA (reference sequence). Deletions cut 1 base from V and 5 bases from J, with 11 bases between. The CDR3 is 13 amino acids. The CDR3 loop is CSARVGIRETQYF. CDR3 in DNA: TGCAGTGCTAGAGTGGGCATCCGGGAGACCCAGTACTTC.

The rearrangement uses TRBV5-1 and TRBJ1-6; the D is unclear. V was pared by 0 bases and J by 10 bases, with 11 bases between. Germline CDR1 is SGHRS and CDR2 is YFSETQ. The CDR3 spans 14 residues. This CDR3 is CASSLERLGSPLHF. In DNA form, the CDR3 reads TGCGCCAGCAGCTTGGAGAGGCTTGGGTCACCCCTCCACTTT.

The chain uses TRBV7-9 and TRBJ2-1; TRBD1 matches 8 bases. The end of the DNA is better explained by TRBJ2-7, so the J call may be wrong. In germline, CDR1 is SEHNR, CDR2 FQNEAQ (reference sequence). There are 13 residues in the CDR3. For the CDR3, the DNA is TGTGCCAGCAGGCAGGGGGCAAGGTACGAGCAGTACTTC. This gives the protein CASRQGARYEQYF.

This chain joins TRBV7-2 and TRBJ1-1; unclear D gene. Between the trimmed V and J ends, which lost 4 bases and 0 bases, there was a span of 12 bases. The CDR3 has 15 residues. Germline V CDR1 and CDR2: SGHTA, FQGNSA. CDR3 in amino acids: CASSSSTYMNTEAFF. The DNA of the CDR3 is TGTGCCAGCAGCTCCTCCACTTACATGAACACTGAAGCTTTCTTT.

The chain joins TRBV15 to TRBJ2-1; TRBD2 aligns across 8 bases. The CDR3 consists of 13 residues. The germline V gene has CDR1 LNHNV and CDR2 YYDKDF (reference sequence). The J segment lost 14 bases and the V segment lost 3 bases, leaving 9 bases of the junction unmatched. The CDR3: CATSRERGLVKFF. CDR3 nucleotides: TGTGCCACCAGCAGGGAAAGGGGACTAGTTAAGTTCTTC.

Remarks on this clonotype: A much larger clonotype is one base distant, so this may be a read error. This rearrangement joins TRBV6-5 to TRBJ2-7; perhaps TRBD2 as D (7 bases). The J call may be incorrect, as the DNA end agrees better with TRBJ2-5. The CDR3 spans 15 residues. Germline V gene lookup returns CDR1 MNHEY and CDR2 SVGAGI. CDR3 region: CASSYVSGGGETQYF. CDR3 DNA: TGTGCCAGCAGTTATGTGTCGGGGGGCGGCGAGACCCAGTACTTC.

This clonotype appeared a few times. V is TRBV5-1 and J is TRBJ2-1, with 9 bases lining up with TRBD1. The germline V gene encodes CDR1 SGHRS and CDR2 YFSETQ. V shed 3 bases and J 9 bases; nucleotides not matched to a gene: 10. The length of the CDR3 is 15 residues. The CDR3 DNA follows: TGCGCCAGCAGCTCTAGGGACAGGGCCTGGGGTGAGCAGTTCTTC. The encoded protein is CASSSRDRAWGEQFF.

The genes are TRBV6-5 and TRBJ1-2; 7 bases align to TRBD1. V lost 5 bases to trimming and J lost 6 bases; unmatched junction nucleotides: 12. Germline loops: CDR1 MNHEY, CDR2 SVGAGI. The CDR3 has 15 amino acids. CDR3 sequence: CASSRPGTARDGYTF. CDR3 sequence (DNA): TGTGCCAGCAGTCGCCCGGGGACAGCGCGGGATGGCTACACCTTC.

This clonotype was seen only a few times. This chain links TRBV18 with TRBJ1-1; no definite D call. The V end lost 0 bases, the J end lost 6 bases, and 8 bases lay between the germline ends. In germline, CDR1 is KGHSH, CDR2 LQKENI. This CDR3 spans 13 amino acids. The CDR3 DNA follows: TGTGCCAGCTCACCACCGGGCAGACCTGAAGCTTTCTTT. This translates into CASSPPGRPEAFF.

The CDR3 protein is CASSINTGPNEQYF. DNA for the CDR3: TGTGCCAGCAGCATTAACACAGGGCCCAACGAGCAGTACTTC. The chain couples TRBV7-6 to TRBJ2-7; a possible D gene is TRBD1 (6 bases). This CDR3 is 14 amino acids long. The V and J ends lost 5 bases and 5 bases respectively, with 16 bases between them. Germline V gene lookup returns CDR1 SGHVS and CDR2 FNYEAQ.

This clonotype was found a few times. V is TRBV7-9 and J is TRBJ1-1, with no clear D. The V end lost 11 bases, the J end lost 1 base, and 5 bases lay between the germline ends. CDR1 is SEHNR and CDR2 is FQNEAQ in the germline V gene (reference sequence). The CDR3 is 10 amino acids. The chain's CDR3 is CAVKNTEAFF. CDR3 DNA: TGTGCCGTCAAGAACACTGAAGCTTTCTTT. Full variable domain (outside the CDR3, taken from reference TRBV7-9 and TRBJ1-1): DTGVSQNPRHKITKRGQNVTFRCDPISEHNRLYWYRQTLGQGPEFLTYFQNEAQLEKSRLLSDRFSAERPKGSFSTLEIQRTEQGDSAMYLCAVKNTEAFFGQGTRLTVV.

This clonotype was counted ten times or more. A single base separates this from a much larger clone, so it may be a read error. The V call is TRBV7-2, the J call TRBJ2-1, with 7 bases lining up with TRBD1. The J call may be in error: the DNA end matches TRBJ2-7 better. Per the germline V gene, CDR1 is SGHTA and CDR2 is FQGNSA. This CDR3 has 19 residues. The CDR3, as DNA: TGTGCCAGCAGTCGTCCCCCCAAACCCGGGACAGTTATCTACAATGAGCAGTACTTC. Its translation is CASSRPPKPGTVIYNEQYF.

This CDR3 reads CASSSGPSGANVLTF. DNA of the CDR3: TGTGCCAGCAGCTCCGGCCCTTCTGGGGCCAACGTCCTGACTTTC. This chain uses TRBV7-9 with TRBJ2-6; D is unresolved. Trimming removed 4 bases at V and 1 base at J, with 8 bases between. This CDR3 is 15 amino acids long. CDR1 and CDR2 from the germline V gene are SEHNR and FQNEAQ (reference sequence).

This rearrangement joins TRBV11-2 to TRBJ1-2; TRBD1 matches 7 bases. The germline V gene has CDR1 SGHAT and CDR2 FQNNGV. J gave up 8 bases and V 1 base, and 10 bases lay outside the gene matches. The CDR3 has 15 amino acids. In nucleotides, the CDR3 is TGTGCCAGCAGCTTAGGTCCCGACAGGGTAGGAGGCTACACCTTC. This encodes CASSLGPDRVGGYTF. Based on the CDR3 plus reference TRBV11-2 and TRBJ1-2, the full variable domain is EAGVAQSPRYKIIEKRQSVAFWCNPISGHATLYWYQQILGQGPKLLIQFQNNGVVDDSQLPKDRFSAERLKGVDSTLKIQPAKLEDSAVYLCASSLGPDRVGGYTFGSGTRLTVV.

This clonotype was detected a few times. The genes are TRBV5-1 and TRBJ2-1; tentatively, D is TRBD2 (6 bases). The CDR3 length is 13 residues. V gave up 5 bases and J gave up 5 bases, with 11 bases separating them. Germline assignment: CDR1 SGHRS and CDR2 YFSETQ. CDR3 region: CASRALADNEQFF. The CDR3 coding sequence is TGCGCCAGCAGAGCACTAGCAGACAATGAGCAGTTCTTC.

This clonotype appeared a single time. The chain combines TRBV20-1 with TRBJ2-3; D is unresolved. Trimming pared 2 bases from V and 2 bases from J, leaving 14 bases between. CDR1 is DFQATT, CDR2 SNEGSKA, per germline (reference sequence). The CDR3 contains 15 residues. The CDR3 reads CSARTGGPHTDTQYF. As DNA, the CDR3 is TGCAGTGCTAGAACGGGTGGCCCTCACACAGATACGCAGTATTTT.

This chain connects TRBV7-9 to TRBJ1-4; D might be TRBD1 (6 bases). Germline V CDR1 and CDR2: SEHNR, FQNEAQ (reference sequence). There are 16 residues in the CDR3. V was shortened by 0 bases and J by 5 bases, with 13 bases between the two germline ends. The chain's CDR3 is CASSLAFGGVNEKLFF. The CDR3 DNA reads TGTGCCAGCAGCTTAGCCTTCGGGGGCGTCAATGAAAAACTGTTTTTT.

The chain carries TRBV29-1 and TRBJ2-1, with D possibly being TRBD1 (5 bases). Trimming pared 6 bases from V and 12 bases from J, leaving 15 bases between. CDR1 is SQVTM and CDR2 is ANQGSEA in the germline V gene. The CDR3 totals 11 residues. The CDR3 nucleotides are TGCAGCGTCCAATCAGGGCCTGGGCAGTTCTTC. Its translation: CSVQSGPGQFF.